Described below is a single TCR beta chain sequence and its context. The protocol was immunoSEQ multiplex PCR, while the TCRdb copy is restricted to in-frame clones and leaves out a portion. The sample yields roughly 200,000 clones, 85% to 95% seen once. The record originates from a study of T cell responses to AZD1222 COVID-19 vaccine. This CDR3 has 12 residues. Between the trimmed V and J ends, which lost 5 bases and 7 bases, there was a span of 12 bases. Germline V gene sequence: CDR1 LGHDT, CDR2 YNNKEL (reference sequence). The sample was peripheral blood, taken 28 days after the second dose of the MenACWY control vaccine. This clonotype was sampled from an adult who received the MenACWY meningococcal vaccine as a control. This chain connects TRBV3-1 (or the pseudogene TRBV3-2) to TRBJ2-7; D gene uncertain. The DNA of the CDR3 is TGTGCCAGCAGCGTCCAGTTGCGTGAGCAGTACTTC. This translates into CASSVQLREQYF.